These T cell receptor beta chains were read from a single sample in a study of shared clonotypes between healthy human individuals. Sequencing used immunoSEQ multiplex PCR; TCRdb keeps in-frame clones, though not all of them. The table has around 1,900,000 clones, 85% to 95% seen once. Sample: naive CD8+ T cells from PBMCs. The receptors were gathered from a man aged 18 to 29 in good health. Some clones in this sample may be carry-over from other donors' samples. Each CDR3 is given with its conserved first and last residue. A D gene is named only where the DNA matches it firmly. Part of the rows lack a size; the others show once, few, many or a class for expanded clones.

size: NA
D: NA
V: TRBV27
J: TRBJ2-3
DNA: TGTGCCAGCAGACCCGCCAACACAGATACGCAGTATTTT
CDR3: CASRPANTDTQYF

size: NA
D: NA
V: TRBV4-3
J: TRBJ2-1
DNA: TGCGCCAGCAGCCAAGAGGACACGACCCCATACAATGAGCAGTTCTTC
CDR3: CASSQEDTTPYNEQFF

size: NA
D: NA
V: TRBV5-1
J: TRBJ1-5
DNA: TGCGCCAGCAGCTTCGCAGGGTCGGTCAATCAGCCCCAGCATTTT
CDR3: CASSFAGSVNQPQHF

size: NA
D: TRBD1
V: TRBV5-1
J: TRBJ2-1
DNA: TGCGCCAGCAGCTTGGGACAGGGTGGAATAAATGAGCAGTTCTTC
CDR3: CASSLGQGGINEQFF

size: NA
D: NA
V: TRBV18
J: TRBJ1-4
DNA: TGTGCCAGCTCGCTCAGTAGAGCAACTAATGAAAAACTGTTTTTT
CDR3: CASSLSRATNEKLFF

size: NA
D: NA
V: TRBV19
J: TRBJ2-6
DNA: TGTGCCAGTAGCCACAAAGGCTCTGGGGCCAACGTCCTGACTTTC
CDR3: CASSHKGSGANVLTF

size: NA
D: TRBD1
V: TRBV11-3
J: TRBJ1-1
DNA: TGTGCCAGCAGCCCCAGGGGGGGCACTGAAGCTTTCTTT
CDR3: CASSPRGGTEAFF

size: few
D: TRBD1
V: TRBV7-9
J: TRBJ1-2
DNA: TGTGCCAGCAGCTTGTCGGAGACAGGGGTATACGGCTACACCTTC
CDR3: CASSLSETGVYGYTF

size: NA
D: TRBD2
V: TRBV19
J: TRBJ2-7
DNA: TGTGCCAGTAGTCCATGGACTAGCGGTCCCTACGAGCAGTACTTC
CDR3: CASSPWTSGPYEQYF

size: NA
D: NA
V: TRBV6-6
J: TRBJ1-1
DNA: TGTGCCAGCAGACAGGGAGCTAAAACTGAAGCTTTCTTT
CDR3: CASRQGAKTEAFF

size: NA
D: NA
V: TRBV15
J: TRBJ1-1
DNA: TGTGCCACCAGAGGAGACAGTATGAAGGTTTTCTTT
CDR3: CATRGDSMKVFF

size: NA
D: NA
V: TRBV9
J: TRBJ2-1
DNA: TGTGCCAGCAGCGTAGCAAGCGCCAATGAGCAGTTCTTC
CDR3: CASSVASANEQFF

size: once
D: TRBD2
V: TRBV9
J: TRBJ2-1
DNA: TGTGCCAGCAGCGTAGCAGCGGGAGCGGGAAATGAGCAGTTCTTC
CDR3: CASSVAAGAGNEQFF

size: NA
D: TRBD1
V: TRBV7-6
J: TRBJ2-7
DNA: TGTGCCAGCAGTCCGAACCGGGACAGGCTCTGGGAGCAGTACTTC
CDR3: CASSPNRDRLWEQYF